The present TCR beta chain was sequenced within a study of Ad26.COV2.S vaccination and SARS-CoV-2 variants. In germline, CDR1 is SGHRS, CDR2 YFSETQ. Trimming took 0 bases from V and 7 from J; bases not matched to a gene: 10. CDR3 length: 17 residues. TCRdb's copy holds only in-frame clones and misses some; the assay was immunoSEQ multiplex PCR. The sample lists around 320,000 clones; just under 85% were seen once. The treatment denotes: some 19 received Ad26.COV2.S at low or high dose, single or two shots; 5 received placebo; per-sample allocation not given. Each sample was drawn 63 days after the first injection (of vaccine or placebo).

J is TRBJ1-4 and V is TRBV5-1; 9 nucleotides match TRBD1. The clonotype was recovered from a person aged 18-65 years who received the Ad26.COV2.S COVID-19 vaccine or a placebo. Sequenced here: peripheral blood, sampled in a trial of Ad26.COV2.S vaccine versus placebo. This CDR3 reads CASSLAVGTGISEKLFF. DNA for the CDR3: TGCGCCAGCAGCTTGGCCGTCGGGACAGGGATTAGTGAAAAACTGTTTTTT.